One sample yielded the 30 T cell receptor beta chains listed below, sequenced in a study of T cells after yellow fever vaccination. TCRdb re-derived calls from the 5' RACE reads in MiXCR, one entry per CDR3 protein. The sample lists a few hundred thousand distinct CDR3 sequences; 3% to 4.5% were seen once. The sample was PBMCs, taken 5 days after the yellow fever booster vaccination. The receptors come from a man aged 18 to 35 who received the YFV17D yellow fever vaccine.

This clonotype was counted between two and nine times. The V call is TRBV18, the J call TRBJ2-5; 9 positions agree with TRBD1. The ends lost 5 bases at V and 7 bases at J; junction bases unmatched: 20. Germline lookup yields CDR1 KGHSH and CDR2 LQKENI. The CDR3 runs to 18 residues. CDR3 sequence (DNA): TGTGCCAGCTCAGCATCCGCCGGGGGACAGGGCGTGACGACGACCCAGTACTTC. This sequence encodes CASSASAGGQGVTTTQYF.

This clonotype was detected only a few times. This chain joins TRBV12-3 or TRBV12-4 and TRBJ1-1; no definite D call. This CDR3 has 13 amino acids. V lost 6 bases and J lost 6, with 14 bases in between. The CDR3, as DNA: TGTGCCAGCAGGCCGGCGGCGGGCGCTGAAGCTTTCTTT. It specifies CASRPAAGAEAFF.

This clonotype was detected only a few times. The chain has TRBV27 and TRBJ1-1, with D perhaps matching TRBD1 (5 bases). V lost 3 bases and J lost 5, with 16 bases in between. This CDR3 comprises 15 residues. Germline CDR1 reads MNHEY; CDR2 reads SMNVEV (reference sequence). CDR3 bases: TGTGCCAGCAGTTTTATTTCGGGGCGGAGGACTGAAGCTTTCTTT. It yields the protein CASSFISGRRTEAFF.

This chain joins TRBV7-2 and TRBJ2-5, with TRBD1 identical over 7 bases. This CDR3 contains 12 residues. V shed 6 bases, J shed 7 bases, and the junction held 5 bases outside the gene matches. Germline V gene lookup returns CDR1 SGHTA and CDR2 FQGNSA. Here the CDR3 reads CASSGTAGTQYF. For the CDR3, the DNA is TGTGCCAGCAGTGGGACAGCCGGGACCCAGTACTTC.

This clonotype has ten or more counts. V usage is TRBV6-5 and J usage is TRBJ2-1; tentatively, D is TRBD1 (6 bases). This CDR3 contains 16 residues. Trimming took off 0 bases at V and 6 bases at J, with 15 bases between the two ends. Per the germline V gene, CDR1 is MNHEY and CDR2 is SVGAGI. The DNA of the CDR3 is TGTGCCAGCAGTTACTCTTTCGGGGACACTCGCAATGAGCAGTTCTTC. It translates to CASSYSFGDTRNEQFF.

The J gene is TRBJ1-2, the V gene TRBV12-3 or TRBV12-4; no definite D call. This CDR3 contains 13 residues. The V end lost 2 bases, the J end lost 8 bases, and 12 bases lay between the germline ends. CDR3 nucleotides: TGTGCCAGCAGTTTAAGGTCGGCCTACGGCTACACCTTC. Translation gives CASSLRSAYGYTF.

The CDR3 sequence: CATSYDTPDTQYF. As DNA, the CDR3 is TGTGCCACCAGCTACGACACGCCAGATACGCAGTATTTT. The chain links TRBV24-1 to TRBJ2-3; D unclear. The CDR3 runs 13 residues. Germline loops: CDR1 KGHDR, CDR2 SFDVKD. Trimming left V 7 bases short and J 4 bases short, with 11 bases between.

This clonotype was found many times. This chain joins TRBV6-5 and TRBJ2-5; D is perhaps TRBD2 (6 bases). V was cut by 2 bases and J by 3 bases, with 10 bases left in between. From germline, CDR1 is MNHEY and CDR2 SVGAGI. The CDR3 runs to 14 residues. CDR3 coding DNA: TGTGCCAGCAGTTACGGCTCGGGGGAAGAGACCCAGTACTTC. As protein: CASSYGSGEETQYF.

The chain joins TRBV7-9 to TRBJ2-1; possible D gene TRBD1, 6 bases. Trimming stripped 3 bases from V and 3 bases from J, with 12 bases between. Germline-derived CDR1 and CDR2 are SEHNR and FQNEAQ (reference sequence). CDR3 length: 15 amino acids. CDR3 loop: CASSFGGLNYNEQFF. For the CDR3, the DNA is TGTGCCAGCAGCTTTGGGGGCTTAAACTACAATGAGCAGTTCTTC. Full variable domain (rest looked up from reference TRBV7-9 and TRBJ2-1): DTGVSQNPRHKITKRGQNVTFRCDPISEHNRLYWYRQTLGQGPEFLTYFQNEAQLEKSRLLSDRFSAERPKGSFSTLEIQRTEQGDSAMYLCASSFGGLNYNEQFFGPGTRLTVL.

V gene TRBV11-2 combines with J gene TRBJ1-2, with 7 bases aligning to TRBD1. The germline V gene has CDR1 SGHAT and CDR2 FQNNGV. J was trimmed by 8 bases and V by 5 bases; bases with no gene match: 14. This CDR3 has 15 amino acids. CDR3 nucleotide sequence: TGTGCCAGCAGCCCACTTCTAGGGACAGCGCGGGGCTACACCTTC. Translation gives CASSPLLGTARGYTF.

The chain couples TRBV27 to TRBJ2-7, with 10 bases fitting TRBD1. Germline V gene sequence: CDR1 MNHEY, CDR2 SMNVEV (reference sequence). This CDR3 has 15 amino acids. V dropped 6 bases and J dropped 2; count of bases not matched to a gene: 7. The DNA of the CDR3 is TGTGCCAGCAGGGCCGGGACAGGGGCCCCCTACGAGCAGTACTTC. It yields the protein CASRAGTGAPYEQYF.

This clonotype was observed a few times. The rearrangement joins TRBV6-6 to TRBJ1-4; 9 nucleotides agree with TRBD1. The V gene's germline CDR1 is MNHNY and CDR2 SVGAGI (reference sequence). With V trimmed by 5 bases and J by 8 bases, 9 bases remained unmatched. The CDR3 loop spans 15 amino acids. CDR3 protein: CASSRGQGSREKLFF. The CDR3 nucleotides are TGTGCCAGCAGTAGAGGACAGGGGTCACGAGAAAAACTGTTTTTT.

In its sample, this clonotype was seen many times. V is TRBV10-3 and J is TRBJ2-3; 7 nucleotides match TRBD2. Germline loops: CDR1 ENHRY, CDR2 SYGVKD. The CDR3 runs to 16 residues. V was clipped by 0 bases and J by 2 bases; unmatched bases: 5. The CDR3 sequence is CAISESPAGLTDTQYF. The CDR3, as DNA: TGTGCCATCAGTGAGTCGCCAGCGGGACTCACAGATACGCAGTATTTT.

This clonotype has a count of ten or more. The V and J genes are TRBV29-1 and TRBJ2-7; TRBD1 or TRBD2 may be the D gene (6 bases each). This CDR3 spans 15 amino acids. V lost 1 base and J lost 2, with 15 bases in between. Per the germline V gene, CDR1 is SQVTM and CDR2 is ANQGSEA. CDR3 region: CSVEGWGAPTYEQYF. CDR3 sequence (DNA): TGCAGCGTTGAAGGGTGGGGGGCTCCTACCTACGAGCAGTACTTC.

This clonotype was observed at least ten times. The V and J genes are TRBV10-3 and TRBJ2-4; TRBD2 agrees at 8 bases. The V and J ends lost 0 bases and 0 bases, in that order; junction bases with no gene match: 7. Germline CDR1 and CDR2: ENHRY and SYGVKD. The CDR3 is made up of 18 amino acids. The CDR3 reads CAISESRLAGLAKNIQYF. CDR3 nucleotides: TGTGCCATCAGTGAGTCGAGGCTAGCGGGTCTAGCCAAAAACATTCAGTACTTC.

This clonotype has just a few counts. The chain is built from TRBV6-1 and TRBJ2-6, with a weak D call TRBD1 (7 bases). V was clipped by 8 bases and J by 4 bases, with 24 bases between them. Germline V lookup: CDR1 MNHNS, CDR2 SASEGT. The CDR3 consists of 18 residues. Here the CDR3 reads CASGGRGQSSSGANVLTF. The DNA of the CDR3 is TGTGCCAGCGGGGGGCGGGGACAGTCGTCCTCGGGGGCCAACGTCCTGACTTTC.

The chain is built from TRBV9 and TRBJ2-3; D ambiguous. Trimming stripped 4 bases from V and 0 bases from J, with 12 bases between. The CDR3 consists of 15 residues. CDR1 is SGDLS, CDR2 YYNGEE, per germline. The CDR3 here is CASSPPTTSTDTQYF. The CDR3 nucleotides are TGTGCCAGCAGCCCCCCCACAACTAGCACAGATACGCAGTATTTT.

This sequence joins TRBV7-2 and TRBJ2-7, with 11 bases lining up with TRBD1. The CDR3 loop spans 14 amino acids. V shed 4 bases and J 4 bases; nucleotides not matched to a gene: 3. Germline CDR1 reads SGHTA; CDR2 reads FQGNSA. CDR3 sequence reads: CASSSDRGQYEQYV. CDR3 DNA: TGTGCCAGCAGCTCGGACAGGGGGCAGTACGAGCAGTACGTC.

This clonotype was picked up a small number of times. A read error may explain this, as a much larger clone is one base away. This chain connects TRBV14 to TRBJ1-1, with D unresolved. V dropped 0 bases and J dropped 0 bases, with 2 bases sitting between them. CDR1 is SGHDN and CDR2 is FVKESK in the germline V gene. The CDR3 totals 13 residues. CDR3 nucleotide sequence: TGTGCCAGCAGCCAAGAGCTGAACACTGAAGCTTTCTTT. Encoded protein: CASSQELNTEAFF.

The V and J genes are TRBV15 and TRBJ1-3; the D gene is possibly TRBD1 (6 bases). Trimming took 3 bases from V and 3 from J, leaving 18 bases between them. The CDR3 extends over 17 amino acids. CDR1 is LNHNV, CDR2 YYDKDF, per germline (reference sequence). Here the CDR3 reads CATSSRRNRVGGNTIYF. The CDR3 DNA follows: TGTGCCACCAGCAGTCGCCGGAACAGGGTGGGTGGAAACACCATATATTTT.

There are a few counts of this clonotype. The gene calls are TRBV20-1 and TRBJ1-5, with D possibly TRBD1 on 6 matching bases. This CDR3 spans 15 amino acids. Trimming pared 5 bases from V and 6 bases from J, leaving 20 bases between. CDR1 and CDR2 from the germline V gene are DFQATT and SNEGSKA (reference sequence). Here the CDR3 DNA reads TGCAGTGCTGTGAACAGCAAACAGGGAAGTCAGCCCCAGCATTTT. Its translation is CSAVNSKQGSQPQHF.

The chain combines TRBV11-2 with TRBJ2-3, with D unclear. Trimming took off 2 bases at V and 2 bases at J, with 17 bases between the two ends. Germline-derived CDR1 and CDR2 are SGHAT and FQNNGV. This CDR3 has 17 residues. CDR3 nucleotides: TGTGCCAGCAGCTTATGGTATTTGGGCGGATCCACAGATACGCAGTATTTT. Protein sequence: CASSLWYLGGSTDTQYF.

This rearrangement joins TRBV5-1 to TRBJ1-5; D possibly corresponds to TRBD1 (6 bases). V lost 4 bases and J lost 5, with 13 bases in between. The germline V gene encodes CDR1 SGHRS and CDR2 YFSETQ. The CDR3 length is 14 residues. Written as DNA, the CDR3 is TGCGCCAGCAGCATGGACAGTCGGGATCAGCCCCAGCATTTT. Protein product: CASSMDSRDQPQHF.

At least ten counts were recorded for this clonotype. The V and J genes are TRBV5-4 and TRBJ2-1, with TRBD2 identical over 15 bases. CDR3 size: 18 residues. V was pared by 2 bases and J by 8 bases, with 11 bases of the junction left unmatched. The germline V gene encodes CDR1 SGHNT and CDR2 YYREEE (reference sequence). CDR3 residues: CASSFRGLAGGRAHEQFF. The DNA for the CDR3 is TGTGCCAGCAGCTTTCGTGGACTAGCGGGGGGGCGGGCCCATGAGCAGTTCTTC.

This sequence joins TRBV20-1 and TRBJ2-7, with D unclear. CDR3 length: 14 residues. CDR1 is DFQATT, CDR2 SNEGSKA, per germline (reference sequence). Trimming took off 0 bases at V and 2 bases at J, with 11 bases between the two ends. The CDR3 is CSARDRFLPYEQYF. CDR3 nucleotides: TGCAGTGCTAGAGACCGGTTCCTGCCCTACGAGCAGTACTTC.

The gene calls are TRBV5-4 and TRBJ2-3; the D gene is possibly TRBD2 (6 bases). The CDR3 extends over 15 amino acids. V was trimmed by 3 bases and J by 1 base, leaving 12 bases between them. Germline CDR1 SGHNT, CDR2 YYREEE (reference sequence). The CDR3, as DNA: TGTGCCAGCAGCTCCTCAACGGGGGGCACAGATACGCAGTATTTT. Encoded protein: CASSSSTGGTDTQYF.

The V gene is TRBV5-6, the J gene TRBJ2-7, with TRBD2 matching over 10 bases. This CDR3 has 15 amino acids. V lost 5 bases to trimming and J lost 3 bases; unmatched junction nucleotides: 8. CDR1 and CDR2 (germline): SGHDT, YYEEEE. CDR3 sequence: CASRDSGGPGYEQYV. Written as DNA, the CDR3 is TGTGCCAGCAGGGATAGCGGGGGGCCGGGCTACGAGCAGTACGTC.

This clonotype showed up just a few times. The CDR3 region has the DNA TGTGCCAGCAGCTTGGCTATGGTGGGAGGGCAGTTCTTC. Translation: CASSLAMVGGQFF. The chain employs TRBV7-2 and TRBJ2-1; D possibly corresponds to TRBD2 (6 bases). The CDR3 loop spans 13 amino acids. CDR1 is SGHTA and CDR2 is FQGNSA in the germline V gene. Trimming took off 3 bases at V and 12 bases at J, with 15 bases between the two ends.

The J gene is TRBJ1-2, the V gene TRBV6-6, with D possibly matching TRBD1 (5 bases). Germline values: CDR1 MNHNY, CDR2 SVGAGI (reference sequence). Trimming pared 7 bases from V and 2 bases from J, leaving 17 bases between. This CDR3 spans 15 amino acids. Written as DNA, the CDR3 is TGTGCCAGCACCACGGGGGGTGCGAGGAACTATGGCTACACCTTC. It specifies CASTTGGARNYGYTF.

This clonotype has a handful of counts. The V call is TRBV7-8, the J call TRBJ2-3; 13 positions match TRBD2. The CDR3 contains 18 residues. J was trimmed by 0 bases and V by 9 bases; bases with no gene match: 12. Per germline, CDR1 SGHVS and CDR2 FQNEAQ. For the CDR3, the DNA is TGTGCCAGTTTCAAAGCGCCGGGACTAGCGGGGAGCACAGATACGCAGTATTTT. As protein: CASFKAPGLAGSTDTQYF.